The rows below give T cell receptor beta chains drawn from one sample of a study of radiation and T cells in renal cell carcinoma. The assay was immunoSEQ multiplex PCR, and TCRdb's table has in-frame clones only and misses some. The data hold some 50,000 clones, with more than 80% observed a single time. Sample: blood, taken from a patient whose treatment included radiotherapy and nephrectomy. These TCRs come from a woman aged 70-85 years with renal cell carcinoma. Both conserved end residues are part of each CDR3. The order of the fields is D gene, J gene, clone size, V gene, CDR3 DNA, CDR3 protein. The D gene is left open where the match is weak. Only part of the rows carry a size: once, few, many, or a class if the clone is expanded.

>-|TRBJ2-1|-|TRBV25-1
TGTGCCAGCAGTGAACGGTACAATGAGCAGTTCTTC
CASSERYNEQFF
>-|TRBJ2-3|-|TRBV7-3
TGTGCCAGCAGCTTAACGTCGGGGGGCCTAGGAGATACGCAGTATTTT
CASSLTSGGLGDTQYF
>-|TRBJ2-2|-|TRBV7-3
TGTGCCAGCAGCCCCCCAGGTGCCGGGGAGCTGTTTTTT
CASSPPGAGELFF
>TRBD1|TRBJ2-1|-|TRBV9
TGTGCCAGCAGCGGGACAGGAAACTCCTACAATGAGCAGTTCTTC
CASSGTGNSYNEQFF
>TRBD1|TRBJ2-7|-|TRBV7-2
TGTGCCAGCAGCTTAGGACCGGGACAGGGGAACGAGCAGTACTTC
CASSLGPGQGNEQYF
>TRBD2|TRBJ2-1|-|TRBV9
TGTGCCAGCAGCTTGGGACTAGCGGGCGATGAGCAGTTCTTC
CASSLGLAGDEQFF
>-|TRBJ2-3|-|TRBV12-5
TGTGCTAGCTCAAGGATACTCACAGATACGCAGTATTTT
CASSRILTDTQYF
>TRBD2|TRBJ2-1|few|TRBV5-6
TGTGCCAGCAGAGAGCGGGGGGCTGGGAATGAGCAGTTCTTC
CASRERGAGNEQFF
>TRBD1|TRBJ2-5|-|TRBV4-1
TGCGCCAGCAGCCAAGATCGGGGACAGGGTTTTGTACAAGAGACCCAGTACTTC
CASSQDRGQGFVQETQYF
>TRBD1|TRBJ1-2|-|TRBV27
TGTGCCAGCAGCCAGGGACAGGGTTATCGCTACACCTTC
CASSQGQGYRYTF
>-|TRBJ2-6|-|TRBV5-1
TGCGCCAGCAGGCGAGAAGCGTCCGTCTCTGGGGCCAACGTCCTGACTTTC
CASRREASVSGANVLTF
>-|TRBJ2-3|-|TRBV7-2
TGTGCCAGCAGCCTAGGGGGAGGCGGGGGAGATACGCAGTATTTT
CASSLGGGGGDTQYF
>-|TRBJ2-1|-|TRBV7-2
TGTGCCAGCAGCTCAAGCTCCTACAATGAGCAGTTCTTC
CASSSSSYNEQFF
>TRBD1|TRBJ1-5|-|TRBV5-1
TGCGCCAGCAGCAGTACAGGGGATAGCAATCAGCCCCAGCATTTT
CASSSTGDSNQPQHF
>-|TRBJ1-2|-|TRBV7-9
TGTGCCAGCAGCTTAAATGGCCGGTCCCCACCGATCTATGGCTACACCTTC
CASSLNGRSPPIYGYTF
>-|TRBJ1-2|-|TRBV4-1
TGCGCCAGCAGCCAAGACGGGGGGACCGCGGGTGGCTACACCTTC
CASSQDGGTAGGYTF
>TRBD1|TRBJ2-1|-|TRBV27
TGTGCCAGCAGTAGACAGGGGAACTACAATGAGCAGTTCTTC
CASSRQGNYNEQFF
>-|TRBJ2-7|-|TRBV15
TGTGCCACCAGTGAGGAGGGAATCTCCTACGAGCAGTACTTC
CATSEEGISYEQYF
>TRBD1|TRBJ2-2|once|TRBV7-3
TGTGCCAGCAGCCCACGACAGGGGGCGAGGGCCGGGGAGCTGTTTTTT
CASSPRQGARAGELFF
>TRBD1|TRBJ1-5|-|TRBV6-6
TGTGCCAGCAGACCGGGACAGGACCATCAGCCCCAGCATTTT
CASRPGQDHQPQHF
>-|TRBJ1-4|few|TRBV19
TGTGCCAGTAACACAATCGGGAACAGGGAAAAACTGTTTTTT
CASNTIGNREKLFF
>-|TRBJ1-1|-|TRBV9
TGTGCCAGCAGCGTAGGGGGTTACACTGAAGCTTTCTTT
CASSVGGYTEAFF
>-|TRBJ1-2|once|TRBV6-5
TGTGCCAGCAGTTACTCGACGGACGACTATGGCTACACCTTC
CASSYSTDDYGYTF
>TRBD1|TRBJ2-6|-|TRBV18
TGTGCCAGCTCACGGGACAGGAGGGCTGGGGCCAACGTCCTGACTTTC
CASSRDRRAGANVLTF
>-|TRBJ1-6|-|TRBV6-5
TGTGCCAGCAGTAACCGACCGGGCATGAATTCACCCCTCCACTTT
CASSNRPGMNSPLHF
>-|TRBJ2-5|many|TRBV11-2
TGTGCCAGCAGCTACTTCCTAGCTCCGGGGGAGACCCAGTACTTC
CASSYFLAPGETQYF
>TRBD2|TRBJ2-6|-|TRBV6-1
TGTGCCACCCGGGGGGGGACCACTGGGGCCAACGTCCTGACTTTC
CATRGGTTGANVLTF
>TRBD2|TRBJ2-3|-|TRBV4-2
TGTGCCAGCAGCCAAGAGGCGAGGCTAGCGGGAGGTTCAGATACGCAGTATTTT
CASSQEARLAGGSDTQYF
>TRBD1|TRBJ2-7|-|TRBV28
TGTGCCACCACCGGGACAGGGTACGAGCAGTACTTC
CATTGTGYEQYF
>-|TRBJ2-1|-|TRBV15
TGTGCCACCAGCAGAGATAGTAAGACCTACAATGAGCAGTTCTTC
CATSRDSKTYNEQFF
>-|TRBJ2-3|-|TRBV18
TGTGCCAGCTCCCTTTCGACGGAGGCAGATACGCAGTATTTT
CASSLSTEADTQYF
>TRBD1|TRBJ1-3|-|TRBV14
TGTGCCAGCAGCCCGGGACAGCGAAGCTCTGGAAACACCATATATTTT
CASSPGQRSSGNTIYF
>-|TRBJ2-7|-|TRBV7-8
TGTGCCAGCAGCAGGCCATATCGGGAGAACCCCTACGAGCAGTACTTC
CASSRPYRENPYEQYF
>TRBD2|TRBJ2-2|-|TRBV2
TGTGCCAGCAGGCAGACTAGCGGGGGGGCCGGGGAGCTGTTTTTT
CASRQTSGGAGELFF
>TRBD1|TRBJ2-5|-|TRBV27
TGTGCCAGCAGCTCAACAGGGGTGGGGGAGACCCAGTACTTC
CASSSTGVGETQYF
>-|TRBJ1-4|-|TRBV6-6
TGTGCCAGCTACTCGGCAACTAATGAAAAACTGTTTTTT
CASYSATNEKLFF
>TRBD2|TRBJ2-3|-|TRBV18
TGTGCCAGCTCACCGCAGCGGGGGGGCACAGATACGCAGTATTTT
CASSPQRGGTDTQYF
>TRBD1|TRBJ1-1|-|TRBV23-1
TGCGCCAGCAGTCGGGGGACGGGACAGGGGTATCGATCTGAAGCTTTCTTT
CASSRGTGQGYRSEAFF
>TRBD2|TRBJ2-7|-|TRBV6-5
TGTGCCAGCAGCTCAGCGGGGGGTTTCTACGAGCAGTACTTC
CASSSAGGFYEQYF
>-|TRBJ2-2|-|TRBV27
TGTGCCAGCAGTCCGCTAGATGTCGCGAACACCGGGGAGCTGTTTTTT
CASSPLDVANTGELFF
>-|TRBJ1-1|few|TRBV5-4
TGTGCCAGCAGCCTTAGCCACACTGAAGCTTTCTTT
CASSLSHTEAFF
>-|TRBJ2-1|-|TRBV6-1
TGTGCCAGCAGTGAATGGGGGCTAGCCGGGGGGTCTAACAATGAGCAGTTCTTC
CASSEWGLAGGSNNEQFF
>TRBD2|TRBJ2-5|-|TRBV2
TGTGCCAGCAGTCAAGGTGCGGGGGGGCTTTTGGAGACCCAGTACTTC
CASSQGAGGLLETQYF
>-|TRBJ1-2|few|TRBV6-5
TGTGCCAGCAGGACCGGGACACCCTATGGCTACACCTTC
CASRTGTPYGYTF
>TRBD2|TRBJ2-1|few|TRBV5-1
TGCGCCAGCAGCTGGTTGGCTAGCGGGGGTCGAAGTGAGCAGTTCTTC
CASSWLASGGRSEQFF
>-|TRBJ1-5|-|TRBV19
TGTGCCAGTAGTTGGGTTTTGATCAATCAGCCCCAGCATTTT
CASSWVLINQPQHF
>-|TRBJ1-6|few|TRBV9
TGTGCCAGCAGCGTAGCCAGTAACGATTTACCCCTCCACTTT
CASSVASNDLPLHF
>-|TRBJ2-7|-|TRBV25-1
TGTGCCAGCACCGCGGCAGACTCCTACGAGCAGTACTTC
CASTAADSYEQYF
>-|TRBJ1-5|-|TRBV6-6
TGTGCCAGCAGTTACGCCCAGGGCGAGGGCAATCAGCCCCAGCATTTT
CASSYAQGEGNQPQHF
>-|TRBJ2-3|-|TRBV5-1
TGCGCCAGCAGCTTGGTGGGGACCCTCACAGATACGCAGTATTTT
CASSLVGTLTDTQYF
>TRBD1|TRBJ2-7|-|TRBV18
TGTGCCAGCTCACCGGGACAGGGGCCTACCTACGAGCAGTACTTC
CASSPGQGPTYEQYF
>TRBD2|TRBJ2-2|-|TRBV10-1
TGCGCCAGCAGTGAAGGACTAGCCACGTCCGGGGAGCTGTTTTTT
CASSEGLATSGELFF
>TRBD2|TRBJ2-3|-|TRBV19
TGTGCCAGTAGTAGCGGGGGGTCGGATACGCAGTATTTT
CASSSGGSDTQYF
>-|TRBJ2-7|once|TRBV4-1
TGCGCCAGCAGCCCTCTACAGGACGCCTACGAGCAGTACTTC
CASSPLQDAYEQYF
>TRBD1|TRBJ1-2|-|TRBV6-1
TGTGCCAGCACCGAAATGACAGGGGGGTACGGTGGCTACACCTTC
CASTEMTGGYGGYTF
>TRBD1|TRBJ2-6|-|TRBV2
TGTGCCAGCAGACAGGGGTACTCTGGGGCCAACGTCCTGACTTTC
CASRQGYSGANVLTF
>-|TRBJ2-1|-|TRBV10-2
TGCGCCAGCAGTGGGGGGGGCGGGTCCAATGAGCAGTTCTTC
CASSGGGGSNEQFF
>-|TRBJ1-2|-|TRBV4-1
TGCGCCAGCAGCCAAGAGGTCGGGGGTGGGGGCTATGGCTACACCTTC
CASSQEVGGGGYGYTF
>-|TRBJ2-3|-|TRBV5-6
TGTGCCAGCAGCTCTTACGGAGGCACAGATACGCAGTATTTT
CASSSYGGTDTQYF
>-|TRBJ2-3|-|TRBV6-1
TGTGCCAGCTCCTCCGGGGGTGGCACAGGTACGCAGTATTTT
CASSSGGGTGTQYF